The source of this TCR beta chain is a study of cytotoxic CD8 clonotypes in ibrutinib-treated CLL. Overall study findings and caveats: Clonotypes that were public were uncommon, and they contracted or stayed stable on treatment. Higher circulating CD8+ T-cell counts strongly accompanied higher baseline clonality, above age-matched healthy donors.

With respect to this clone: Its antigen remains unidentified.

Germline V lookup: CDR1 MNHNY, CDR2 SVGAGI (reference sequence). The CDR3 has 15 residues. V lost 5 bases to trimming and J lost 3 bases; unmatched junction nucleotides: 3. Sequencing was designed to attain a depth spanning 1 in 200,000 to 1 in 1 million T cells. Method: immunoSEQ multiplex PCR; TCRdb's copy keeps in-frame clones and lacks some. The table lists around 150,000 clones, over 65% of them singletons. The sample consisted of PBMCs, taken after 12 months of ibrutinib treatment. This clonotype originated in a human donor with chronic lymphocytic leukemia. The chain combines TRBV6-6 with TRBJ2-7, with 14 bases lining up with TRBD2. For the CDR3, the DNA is TGTGCCAGCAGTCCAGGGACTAGCGGGAGCTACGAGCAGTACTTC. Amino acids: CASSPGTSGSYEQYF.